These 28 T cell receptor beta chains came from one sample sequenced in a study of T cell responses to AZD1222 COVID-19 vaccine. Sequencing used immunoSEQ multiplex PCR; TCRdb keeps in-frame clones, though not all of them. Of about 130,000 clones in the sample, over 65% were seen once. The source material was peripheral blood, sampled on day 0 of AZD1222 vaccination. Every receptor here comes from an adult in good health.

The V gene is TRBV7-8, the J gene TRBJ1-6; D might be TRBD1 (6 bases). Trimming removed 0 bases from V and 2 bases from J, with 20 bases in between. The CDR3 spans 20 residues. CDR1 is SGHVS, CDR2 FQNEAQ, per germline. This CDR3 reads CASSLASTTGLFTYNSPLHF. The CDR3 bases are TGTGCCAGCAGCTTAGCGTCCACGACAGGTCTTTTCACCTATAATTCACCCCTCCACTTT.

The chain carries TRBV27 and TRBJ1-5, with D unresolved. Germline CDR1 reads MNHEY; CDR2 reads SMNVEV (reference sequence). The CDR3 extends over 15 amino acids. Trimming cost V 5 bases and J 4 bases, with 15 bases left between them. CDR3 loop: CASSPLGKTNQPQHF. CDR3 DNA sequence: TGTGCCAGCAGTCCCCTAGGTAAGACGAATCAGCCCCAGCATTTT.

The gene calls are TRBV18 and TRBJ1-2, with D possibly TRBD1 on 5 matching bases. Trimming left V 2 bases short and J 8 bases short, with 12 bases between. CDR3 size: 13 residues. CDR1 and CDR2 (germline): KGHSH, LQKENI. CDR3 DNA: TGTGCCAGCTCACCAGCAAGGGGTAACGGCTACACCTTC. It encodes CASSPARGNGYTF.

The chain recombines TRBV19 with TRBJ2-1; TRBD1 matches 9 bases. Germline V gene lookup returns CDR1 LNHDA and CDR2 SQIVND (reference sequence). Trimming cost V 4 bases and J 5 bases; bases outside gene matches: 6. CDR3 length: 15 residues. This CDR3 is CASSTGWTGDNEQFF. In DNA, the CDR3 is TGTGCCAGTAGTACCGGGTGGACAGGGGACAATGAGCAGTTCTTC.

The CDR3 reads CASSLGTGLAVYNEQFF. DNA for the CDR3: TGTGCCAGCAGCTTAGGGACAGGTCTAGCGGTCTACAATGAGCAGTTCTTC. V usage is TRBV7-9 and J usage is TRBJ2-1; D possibly matches TRBD1 or TRBD2 (7 bases each). The CDR3 loop spans 17 amino acids. The germline V gene encodes CDR1 SEHNR and CDR2 FQNEAQ (reference sequence). Trimming cost V 1 base and J 3 bases, with 16 bases left between them.

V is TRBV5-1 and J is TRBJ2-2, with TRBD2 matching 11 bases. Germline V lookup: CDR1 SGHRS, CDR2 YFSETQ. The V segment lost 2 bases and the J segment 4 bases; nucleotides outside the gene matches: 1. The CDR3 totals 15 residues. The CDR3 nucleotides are TGCGCCAGCAGCTTCACTAGCGGGAGCACCGGGGAGCTGTTTTTT. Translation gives CASSFTSGSTGELFF.

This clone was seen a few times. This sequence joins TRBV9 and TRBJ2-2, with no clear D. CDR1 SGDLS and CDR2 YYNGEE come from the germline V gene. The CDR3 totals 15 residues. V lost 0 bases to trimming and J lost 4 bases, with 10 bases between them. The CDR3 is CASSVGLASTGELFF. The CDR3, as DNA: TGTGCCAGCAGCGTAGGTCTGGCCTCCACCGGGGAGCTGTTTTTT.

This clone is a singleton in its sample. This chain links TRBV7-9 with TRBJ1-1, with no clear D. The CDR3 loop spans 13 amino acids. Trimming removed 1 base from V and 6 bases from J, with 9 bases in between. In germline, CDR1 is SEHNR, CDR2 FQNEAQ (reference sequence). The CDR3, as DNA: TGTGCCAGCAGCTTAGGGCCCGGGGCTGAAGCTTTCTTT. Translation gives CASSLGPGAEAFF.

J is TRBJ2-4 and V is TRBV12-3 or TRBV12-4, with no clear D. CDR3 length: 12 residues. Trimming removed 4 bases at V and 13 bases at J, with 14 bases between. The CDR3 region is CASSSPRQKQYF. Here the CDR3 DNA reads TGTGCCAGCAGTTCCCCCCGCCAGAAACAGTACTTC.

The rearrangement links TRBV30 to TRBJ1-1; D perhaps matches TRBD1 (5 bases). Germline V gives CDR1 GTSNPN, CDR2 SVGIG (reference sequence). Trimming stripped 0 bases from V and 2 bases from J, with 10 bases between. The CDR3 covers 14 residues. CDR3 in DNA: TGTGCCTGGAGTGTACGTGGGGGAAACACTGAAGCTTTCTTT. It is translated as CAWSVRGGNTEAFF.

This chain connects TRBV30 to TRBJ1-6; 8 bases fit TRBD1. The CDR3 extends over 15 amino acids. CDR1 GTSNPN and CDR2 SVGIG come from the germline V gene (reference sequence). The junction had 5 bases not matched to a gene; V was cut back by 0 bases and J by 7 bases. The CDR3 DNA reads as TGTGCCTGGAGTGTTCGTCAGGGGGCAAATTCACCCCTCCACTTT. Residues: CAWSVRQGANSPLHF.

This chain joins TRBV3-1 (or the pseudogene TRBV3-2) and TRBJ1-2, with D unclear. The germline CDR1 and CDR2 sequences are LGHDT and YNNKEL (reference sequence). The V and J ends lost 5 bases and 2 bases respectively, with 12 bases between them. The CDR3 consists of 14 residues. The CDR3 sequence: CASSFPSENYGYTF. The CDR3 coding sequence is TGTGCCAGCAGCTTTCCCAGCGAGAACTATGGCTACACCTTC.

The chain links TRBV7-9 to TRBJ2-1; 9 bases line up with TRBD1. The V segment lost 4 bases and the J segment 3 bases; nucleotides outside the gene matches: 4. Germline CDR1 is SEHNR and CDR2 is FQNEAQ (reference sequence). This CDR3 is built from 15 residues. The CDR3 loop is CASSSRDRDYNEQFF. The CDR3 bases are TGTGCCAGCAGCTCCCGGGACAGGGACTACAATGAGCAGTTCTTC. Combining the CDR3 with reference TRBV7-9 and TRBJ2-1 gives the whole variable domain DTGVSQNPRHKITKRGQNVTFRCDPISEHNRLYWYRQTLGQGPEFLTYFQNEAQLEKSRLLSDRFSAERPKGSFSTLEIQRTEQGDSAMYLCASSSRDRDYNEQFFGPGTRLTVL.

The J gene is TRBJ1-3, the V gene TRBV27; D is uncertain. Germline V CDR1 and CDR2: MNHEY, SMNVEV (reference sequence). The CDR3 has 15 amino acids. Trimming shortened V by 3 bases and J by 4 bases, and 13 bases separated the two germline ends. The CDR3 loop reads CASSLGGLGGNTIYF. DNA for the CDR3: TGTGCCAGCAGTTTGGGTGGGCTGGGCGGAAACACCATATATTTT.

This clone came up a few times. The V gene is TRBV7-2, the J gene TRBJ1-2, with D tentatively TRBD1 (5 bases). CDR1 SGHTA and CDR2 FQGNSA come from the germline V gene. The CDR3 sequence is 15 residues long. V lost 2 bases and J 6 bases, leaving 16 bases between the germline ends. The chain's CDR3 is CASSLLGAREHGYTF. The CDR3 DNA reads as TGTGCCAGCAGCTTACTCGGGGCCAGGGAGCATGGCTACACCTTC.

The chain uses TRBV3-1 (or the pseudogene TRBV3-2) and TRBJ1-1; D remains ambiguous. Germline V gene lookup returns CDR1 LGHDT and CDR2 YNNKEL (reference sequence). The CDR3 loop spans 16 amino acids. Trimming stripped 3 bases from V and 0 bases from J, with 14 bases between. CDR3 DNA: TGTGCCAGCAGCCATGGTACTGATAGGGTGAACACTGAAGCTTTCTTT. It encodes CASSHGTDRVNTEAFF.

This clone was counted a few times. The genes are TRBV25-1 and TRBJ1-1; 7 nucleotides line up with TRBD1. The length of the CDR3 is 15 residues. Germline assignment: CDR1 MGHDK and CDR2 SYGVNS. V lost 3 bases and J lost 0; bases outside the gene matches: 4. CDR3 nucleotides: TGTGCCAGCAGTGACACGGGACAGTTGAACACTGAAGCTTTCTTT. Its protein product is CASSDTGQLNTEAFF.

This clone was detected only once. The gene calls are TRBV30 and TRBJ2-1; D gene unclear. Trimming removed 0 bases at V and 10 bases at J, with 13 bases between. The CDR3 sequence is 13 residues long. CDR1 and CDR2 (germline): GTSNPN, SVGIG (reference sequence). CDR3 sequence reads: CAWSVLLGGEQFF. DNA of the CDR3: TGTGCCTGGAGTGTACTGTTGGGTGGAGAGCAGTTCTTC.

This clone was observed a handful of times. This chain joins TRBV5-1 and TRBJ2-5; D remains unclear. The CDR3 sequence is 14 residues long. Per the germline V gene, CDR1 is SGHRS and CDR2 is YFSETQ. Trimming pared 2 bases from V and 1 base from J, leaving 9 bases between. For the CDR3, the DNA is TGCGCCAGCAGCTTAAGACCACCCCAAGAGACCCAGTACTTC. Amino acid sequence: CASSLRPPQETQYF.

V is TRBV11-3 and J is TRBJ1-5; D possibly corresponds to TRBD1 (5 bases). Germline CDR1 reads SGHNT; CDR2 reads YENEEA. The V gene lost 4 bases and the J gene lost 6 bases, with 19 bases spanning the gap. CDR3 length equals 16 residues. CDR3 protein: CASSSGLGGRGQPQHF. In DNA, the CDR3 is TGTGCCAGCAGCTCAGGACTCGGGGGGAGGGGTCAGCCCCAGCATTTT.

DNA for the CDR3: TGTGCCAGCAGCCCCTTCCTCCCCAGCGGGGGGCCCACAGATACGCAGTATTTT. Translated, it gives CASSPFLPSGGPTDTQYF. The V gene is TRBV9, the J gene TRBJ2-3, with 9 bases aligning to TRBD2. With 4 bases clipped from V and 2 bases from J, the junction kept 14 bases outside the gene matches. The CDR3 totals 18 residues. Germline V gene sequence: CDR1 SGDLS, CDR2 YYNGEE.

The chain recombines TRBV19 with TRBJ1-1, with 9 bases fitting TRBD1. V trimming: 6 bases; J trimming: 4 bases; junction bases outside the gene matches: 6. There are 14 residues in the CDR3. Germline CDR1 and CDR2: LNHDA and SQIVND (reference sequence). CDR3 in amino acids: CASRGTGSGTEAFF. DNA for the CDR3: TGTGCCAGTAGGGGGACAGGGTCGGGCACTGAAGCTTTCTTT. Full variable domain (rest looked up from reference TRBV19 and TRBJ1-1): DGGITQSPKYLFRKEGQNVTLSCEQNLNHDAMYWYRQDPGQGLRLIYYSQIVNDFQKGDIAEGYSVSREKKESFPLTVTSAQKNPTAFYLCASRGTGSGTEAFFGQGTRLTVV.

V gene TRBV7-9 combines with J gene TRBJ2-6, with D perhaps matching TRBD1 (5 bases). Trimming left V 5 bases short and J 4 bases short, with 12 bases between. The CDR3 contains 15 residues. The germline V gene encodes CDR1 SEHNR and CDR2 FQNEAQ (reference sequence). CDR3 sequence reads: CASSRPGSGANVLTF. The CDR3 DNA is TGTGCCAGCAGCCGGCCAGGGTCCGGGGCCAACGTCCTGACTTTC.

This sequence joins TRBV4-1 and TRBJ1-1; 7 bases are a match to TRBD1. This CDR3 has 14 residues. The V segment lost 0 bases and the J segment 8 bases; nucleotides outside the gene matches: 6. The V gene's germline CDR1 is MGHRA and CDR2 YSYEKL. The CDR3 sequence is CASSQEASDREAFF. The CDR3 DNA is TGCGCCAGCAGCCAAGAAGCTTCGGACAGGGAAGCTTTCTTT.

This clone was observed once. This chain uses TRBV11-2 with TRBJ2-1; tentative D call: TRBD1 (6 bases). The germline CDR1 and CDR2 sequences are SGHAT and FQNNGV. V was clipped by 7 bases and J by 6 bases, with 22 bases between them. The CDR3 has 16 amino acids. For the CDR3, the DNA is TGTGCCAGCACTCTCACTCCGGGACATTCCATCAATGAGCAGTTCTTC. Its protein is CASTLTPGHSINEQFF.

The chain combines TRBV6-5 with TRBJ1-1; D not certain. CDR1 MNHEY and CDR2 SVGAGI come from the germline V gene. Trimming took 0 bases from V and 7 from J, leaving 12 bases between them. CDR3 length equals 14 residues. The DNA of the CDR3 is TGTGCCAGCAGTTACTCTGTACAAGGAATTGAAGCTTTCTTT. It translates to CASSYSVQGIEAFF.

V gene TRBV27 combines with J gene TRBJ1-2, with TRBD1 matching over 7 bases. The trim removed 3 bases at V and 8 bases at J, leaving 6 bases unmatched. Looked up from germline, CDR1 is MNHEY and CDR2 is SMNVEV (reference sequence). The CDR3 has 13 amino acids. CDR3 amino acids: CASSLKGGMGYTF. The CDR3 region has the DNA TGTGCCAGCAGTTTGAAAGGGGGCATGGGCTACACCTTC.

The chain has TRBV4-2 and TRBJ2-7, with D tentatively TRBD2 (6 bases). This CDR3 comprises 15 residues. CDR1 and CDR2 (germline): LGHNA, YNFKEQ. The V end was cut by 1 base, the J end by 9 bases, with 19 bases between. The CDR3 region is CASSQGGTPRGGQYF. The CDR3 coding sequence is TGTGCCAGCAGCCAAGGAGGGACTCCCCGGGGTGGGCAGTACTTC.